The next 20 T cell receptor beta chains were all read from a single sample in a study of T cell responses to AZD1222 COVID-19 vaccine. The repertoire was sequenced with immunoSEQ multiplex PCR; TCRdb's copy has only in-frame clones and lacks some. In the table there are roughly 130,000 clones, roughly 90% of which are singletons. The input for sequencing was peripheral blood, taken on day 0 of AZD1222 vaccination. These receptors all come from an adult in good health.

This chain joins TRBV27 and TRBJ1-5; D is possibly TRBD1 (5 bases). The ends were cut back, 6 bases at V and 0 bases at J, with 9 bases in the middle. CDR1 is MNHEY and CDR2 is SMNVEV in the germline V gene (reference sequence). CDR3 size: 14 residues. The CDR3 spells CASSGHASNQPQHF. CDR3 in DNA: TGTGCCAGCAGCGGACACGCTAGCAATCAGCCCCAGCATTTT.

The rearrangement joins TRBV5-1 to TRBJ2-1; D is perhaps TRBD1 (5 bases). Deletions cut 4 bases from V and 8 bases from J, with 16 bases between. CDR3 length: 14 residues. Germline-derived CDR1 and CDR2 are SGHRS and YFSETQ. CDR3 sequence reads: CASSQGSRMDEQFF. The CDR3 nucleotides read TGCGCCAGCAGCCAGGGCAGTCGCATGGATGAGCAGTTCTTC. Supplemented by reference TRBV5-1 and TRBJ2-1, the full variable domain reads KAGVTQTPRYLIKTRGQQVTLSCSPISGHRSVSWYQQTPGQGLQFLFEYFSETQRNKGNFPGRFSGRQFSNSRSEMNVSTLELGDSALYLCASSQGSRMDEQFFGPGTRLTVL.

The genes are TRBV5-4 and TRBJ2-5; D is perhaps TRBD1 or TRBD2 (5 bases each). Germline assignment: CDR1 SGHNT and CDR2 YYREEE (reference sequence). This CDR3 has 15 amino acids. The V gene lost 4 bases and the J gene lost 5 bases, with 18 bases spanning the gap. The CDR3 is CASSLNGLGDETQYF. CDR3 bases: TGTGCCAGCAGCCTCAACGGATTAGGGGACGAGACCCAGTACTTC. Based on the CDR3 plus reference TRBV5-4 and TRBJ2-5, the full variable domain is ETGVTQSPTHLIKTRGQQVTLRCSSQSGHNTVSWYQQALGQGPQFIFQYYREEENGRGNFPPRFSGLQFPNYSSELNVNALELDDSALYLCASSLNGLGDETQYFGPGTRLLVL.

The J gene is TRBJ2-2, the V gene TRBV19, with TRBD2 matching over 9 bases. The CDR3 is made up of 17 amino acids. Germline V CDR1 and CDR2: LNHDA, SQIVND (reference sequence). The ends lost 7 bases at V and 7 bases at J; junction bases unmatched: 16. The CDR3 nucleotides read TGTGCCAGTACTTATAGCAGGCTAGCGGGAATAGTCGGGGAGCTGTTTTTT. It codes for CASTYSRLAGIVGELFF.

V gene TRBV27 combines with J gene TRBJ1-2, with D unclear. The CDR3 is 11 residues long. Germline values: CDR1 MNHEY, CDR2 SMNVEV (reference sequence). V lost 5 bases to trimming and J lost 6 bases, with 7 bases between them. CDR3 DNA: TGTGCCAGCAGTGGCGGAGATGGCTACACCTTC. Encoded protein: CASSGGDGYTF.

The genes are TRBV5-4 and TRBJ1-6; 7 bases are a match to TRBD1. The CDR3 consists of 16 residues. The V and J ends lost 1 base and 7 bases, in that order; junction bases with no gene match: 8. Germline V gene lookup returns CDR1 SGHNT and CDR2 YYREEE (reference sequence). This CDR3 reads CASSLRDSGLNSPLHF. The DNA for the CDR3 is TGTGCCAGCAGCTTGAGGGACAGCGGACTAAATTCACCCCTCCACTTT.

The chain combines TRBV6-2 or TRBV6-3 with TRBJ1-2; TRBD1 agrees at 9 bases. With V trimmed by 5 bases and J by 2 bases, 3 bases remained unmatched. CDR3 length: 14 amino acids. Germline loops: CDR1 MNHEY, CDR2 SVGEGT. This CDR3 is CASSTGGANYGYTF. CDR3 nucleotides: TGTGCCAGCAGTACAGGGGGCGCGAACTATGGCTACACCTTC.

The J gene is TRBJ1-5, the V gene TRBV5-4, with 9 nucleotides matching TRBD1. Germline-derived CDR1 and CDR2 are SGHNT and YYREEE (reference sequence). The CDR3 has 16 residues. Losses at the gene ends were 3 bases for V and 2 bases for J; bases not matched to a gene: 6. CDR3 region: CASSYNRGQGNQPQHF. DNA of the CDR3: TGTGCCAGCAGCTATAACAGGGGGCAGGGCAATCAGCCCCAGCATTTT.

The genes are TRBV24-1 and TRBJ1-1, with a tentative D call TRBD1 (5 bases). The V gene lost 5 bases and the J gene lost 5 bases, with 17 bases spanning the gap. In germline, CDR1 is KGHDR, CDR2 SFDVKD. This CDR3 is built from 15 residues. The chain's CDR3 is CATSAPRGGGTEAFF. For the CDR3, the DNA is TGTGCCACCAGTGCCCCACGTGGGGGGGGAACTGAAGCTTTCTTT.

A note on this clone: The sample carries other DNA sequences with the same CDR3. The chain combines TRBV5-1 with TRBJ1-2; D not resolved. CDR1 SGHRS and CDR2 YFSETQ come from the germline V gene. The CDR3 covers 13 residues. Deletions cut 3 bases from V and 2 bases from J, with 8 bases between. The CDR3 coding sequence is TGCGCCAGCAGCTCGGACGGAAACTATGGCTACACCTTC. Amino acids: CASSSDGNYGYTF. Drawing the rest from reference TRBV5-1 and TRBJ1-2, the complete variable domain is KAGVTQTPRYLIKTRGQQVTLSCSPISGHRSVSWYQQTPGQGLQFLFEYFSETQRNKGNFPGRFSGRQFSNSRSEMNVSTLELGDSALYLCASSSDGNYGYTFGSGTRLTVV.

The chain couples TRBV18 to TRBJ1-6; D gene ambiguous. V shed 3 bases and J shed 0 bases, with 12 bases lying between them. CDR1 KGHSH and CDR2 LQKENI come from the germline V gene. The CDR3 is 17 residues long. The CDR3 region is CASSPVVSSSYNSPLHF. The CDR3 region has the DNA TGTGCCAGCTCACCCGTCGTCTCAAGCTCCTATAATTCACCCCTCCACTTT.

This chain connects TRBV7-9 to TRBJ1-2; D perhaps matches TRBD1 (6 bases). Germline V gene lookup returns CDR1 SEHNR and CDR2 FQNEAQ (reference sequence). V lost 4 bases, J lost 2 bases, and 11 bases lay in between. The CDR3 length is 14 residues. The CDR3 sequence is CASSSTGQNYGYTF. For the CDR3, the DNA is TGTGCCAGCAGCTCGACAGGTCAAAACTATGGCTACACCTTC.

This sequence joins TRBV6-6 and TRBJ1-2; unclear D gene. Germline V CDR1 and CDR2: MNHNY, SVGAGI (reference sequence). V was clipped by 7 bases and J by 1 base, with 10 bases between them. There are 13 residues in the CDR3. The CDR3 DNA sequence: TGTGCCAGCACTTATAGTTATAACTATGGCTACACCTTC. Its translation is CASTYSYNYGYTF.

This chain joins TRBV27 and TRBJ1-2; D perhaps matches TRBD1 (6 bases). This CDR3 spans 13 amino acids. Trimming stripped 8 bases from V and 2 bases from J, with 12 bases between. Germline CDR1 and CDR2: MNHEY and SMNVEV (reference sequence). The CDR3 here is CASSLRGNYGYTF. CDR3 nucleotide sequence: TGTGCCAGCTCTTTAAGGGGGAACTATGGCTACACCTTC.

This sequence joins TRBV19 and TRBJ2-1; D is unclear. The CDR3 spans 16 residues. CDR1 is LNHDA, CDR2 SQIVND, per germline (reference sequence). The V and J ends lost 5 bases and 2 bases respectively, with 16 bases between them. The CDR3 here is CASSSDPTPPYNEQFF. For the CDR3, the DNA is TGTGCCAGTAGTTCCGACCCAACCCCCCCCTACAATGAGCAGTTCTTC.

CDR3 DNA sequence: TGTGCCAGCAGCCCCCGGACAGGGTTTACCTACGAGCAGTACTTC. It codes for CASSPRTGFTYEQYF. This sequence joins TRBV7-9 and TRBJ2-7, with 8 bases matching TRBD1. Losses at the gene ends were 5 bases for V and 2 bases for J; bases not matched to a gene: 8. The CDR3 extends over 15 amino acids. CDR1 and CDR2 (germline): SEHNR, FQNEAQ (reference sequence). Filled out from reference TRBV7-9 and TRBJ2-7, the complete variable domain reads DTGVSQNPRHKITKRGQNVTFRCDPISEHNRLYWYRQTLGQGPEFLTYFQNEAQLEKSRLLSDRFSAERPKGSFSTLEIQRTEQGDSAMYLCASSPRTGFTYEQYFGPGTRLTVT.

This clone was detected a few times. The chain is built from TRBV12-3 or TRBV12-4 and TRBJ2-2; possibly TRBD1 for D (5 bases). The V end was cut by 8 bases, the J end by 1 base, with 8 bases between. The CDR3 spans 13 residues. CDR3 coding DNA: TGTGCCAGCCAGGGCGAGAACACCGGGGAGCTGTTTTTT. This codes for CASQGENTGELFF.

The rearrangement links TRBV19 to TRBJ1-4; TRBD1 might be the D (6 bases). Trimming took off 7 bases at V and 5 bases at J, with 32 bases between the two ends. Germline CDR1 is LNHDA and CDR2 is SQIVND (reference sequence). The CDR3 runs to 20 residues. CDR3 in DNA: TGTGCCAGTACCGGAGGTGGCTGGGGGAAGGGGGACTCCCCCAATGAAAAACTGTTTTTT. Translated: CASTGGGWGKGDSPNEKLFF.

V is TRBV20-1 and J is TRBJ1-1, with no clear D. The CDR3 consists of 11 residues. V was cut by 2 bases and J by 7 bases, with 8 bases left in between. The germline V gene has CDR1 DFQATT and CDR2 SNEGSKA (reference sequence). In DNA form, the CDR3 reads TGCAGTGCTAGATGGAACGGTGAAGCTTTCTTT. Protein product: CSARWNGEAFF.

The CDR3 coding sequence is TGTGCCAGCAGATCCAGGGGGCCGAACACTGAAGCTTTCTTT. As protein: CASRSRGPNTEAFF. The chain combines TRBV7-2 with TRBJ1-1; 8 bases match TRBD1. Germline assignment: CDR1 SGHTA and CDR2 FQGNSA. The CDR3 sequence is 14 residues long. V was clipped by 6 bases and J by 1 base; unmatched bases: 4.